The present entry profiles one TCR beta chain with its context. Trimming removed 6 bases from V and 10 bases from J, with 14 bases in between. CDR1 is SGHTA and CDR2 is FQGNSA in the germline V gene. There are 12 residues in the CDR3. This sample stems from a study of blood T cell repertoires in COVID-19. Sequencing was performed with immunoSEQ multiplex PCR; in TCRdb, only in-frame clones are kept and a portion is missing. The repertoire consists of around 400,000 clones, with around 89% occurring once and the leading ten covering 0.95% to 1.5%. The receptor was isolated from a man aged 40-49 years with acute or convalescent COVID-19. The V call is TRBV7-2, the J call TRBJ2-3, with D tentatively TRBD2 (5 bases). Material for sequencing was peripheral blood. CDR3 sequence reads: CASSPRWESQYF. The CDR3 DNA reads TGTGCCAGCAGTCCAAGGTGGGAGTCGCAGTATTTT.